These 29 T cell receptor beta chains came from one sample sequenced in a study of T cells in localized non-small cell lung cancer. Sequencing used immunoSEQ multiplex PCR; TCRdb keeps in-frame clones, though not all of them. The sample yields roughly 86,000 clones, just under 85% seen once. This material consisted of peripheral blood, taken before any cancer treatment. Every receptor here comes from a man aged 35-75 years with stage I lung adenocarcinoma.

The rearrangement links TRBV6-1 to TRBJ2-7; D not certain. The V end was cut by 1 base, the J end by 7 bases, with 11 bases between. Germline CDR1 reads MNHNS; CDR2 reads SASEGT. This CDR3 region has 13 residues. CDR3 residues: CASSEGLVDEQYF. DNA for the CDR3: TGTGCCAGCAGTGAAGGGCTCGTGGATGAGCAGTACTTC.

The V call is TRBV7-2, the J call TRBJ2-2, with 10 bases that match TRBD2. The CDR3 length is 19 residues. Trimming removed 4 bases from V and 4 bases from J; junction bases left unmatched: 15. Germline V gene data show CDR1 as SGHTA and CDR2 as FQGNSA. The CDR3 spells CASSSRTQREGRSTGELFF. The CDR3 DNA reads as TGTGCCAGCAGCTCGCGGACCCAGCGGGAGGGCCGAAGCACCGGGGAGCTGTTTTTT.

The V and J genes are TRBV19 and TRBJ2-6; D might be TRBD2 (5 bases). This CDR3 has 15 amino acids. CDR1 LNHDA and CDR2 SQIVND come from the germline V gene (reference sequence). V lost 7 bases and J 0 bases, leaving 10 bases between the germline ends. The CDR3 sequence is CASKRSSSGANVLTF. CDR3 coding DNA: TGTGCCAGTAAGCGGTCCTCCTCTGGGGCCAACGTCCTGACTTTC.

About this clone: A junction end diverges from the germline sequence, so it may reflect a read error. V usage is TRBV5-1 and J usage is TRBJ2-5; 10 bases line up with TRBD1. Per germline, CDR1 SGHRS and CDR2 YFSETQ. The CDR3 has 15 amino acids. The CDR3 loop reads CASSLVGTGEKTQYF. The CDR3 DNA is TGTGCCAGCAGCTTGGTGGGGACAGGGGAAAAGACCCAGTACTTC.

The genes are TRBV30 and TRBJ1-1; 7 bases are a match to TRBD1. J was trimmed by 1 base and V by 3 bases; bases with no gene match: 5. The CDR3 has 14 residues. Germline V gene sequence: CDR1 GTSNPN, CDR2 SVGIG (reference sequence). CDR3 nucleotides: TGTGCCTGGAGCTCTGGGACAGCGAACACTGAAGCTTTCTTT. Amino acids: CAWSSGTANTEAFF.

The chain carries TRBV27 and TRBJ2-7, with unresolved D. CDR1 and CDR2 from the germline V gene are MNHEY and SMNVEV (reference sequence). The V and J ends lost 4 bases and 5 bases respectively, with 12 bases between them. This CDR3 contains 13 residues. CDR3 DNA sequence: TGTGCCAGCAGTTCTTTGGGGTTCCACGAGCAGTACTTC. Its translation is CASSSLGFHEQYF.

This clone was seen only a few times. The V gene is TRBV7-9, the J gene TRBJ1-2; D may be TRBD1 (5 bases). Looked up from germline, CDR1 is SEHNR and CDR2 is FQNEAQ (reference sequence). The CDR3 sequence is 15 residues long. V lost 5 bases and J 4 bases, leaving 17 bases between the germline ends. Here the CDR3 DNA reads TGTGCCAGCAGCGCAGGAGGAGGGGCGGTCTATGGCTACACCTTC. It encodes CASSAGGGAVYGYTF.

The chain joins TRBV19 to TRBJ1-1; weak D call: TRBD1 (6 bases). CDR1 is LNHDA and CDR2 is SQIVND in the germline V gene (reference sequence). Trimming left V 5 bases short and J 1 base short, with 11 bases between. This CDR3 spans 14 amino acids. The CDR3 region is CASSRDRQNTEAFF. The CDR3 nucleotides are TGTGCCAGTAGTCGAGACAGGCAGAACACTGAAGCTTTCTTT.

The rearrangement joins TRBV28 to TRBJ2-7, with 7 bases matching TRBD2. Germline V gene sequence: CDR1 MDHEN, CDR2 SYDVKM. V dropped 4 bases and J dropped 6; count of bases not matched to a gene: 3. The CDR3 sequence is 12 residues long. Here the CDR3 DNA reads TGTGCCAGCAGTTGGGGGGGAGGCGAGCAGTACTTC. It yields the protein CASSWGGGEQYF.

The V and J genes are TRBV5-1 and TRBJ2-2; D uncertain. The V gene lost 0 bases and the J gene lost 1 base, with 4 bases spanning the gap. The CDR3 is 14 amino acids. Per germline, CDR1 SGHRS and CDR2 YFSETQ. This chain's CDR3 is CASSLDGNTGELFF. CDR3 in DNA: TGCGCCAGCAGCTTGGACGGGAACACCGGGGAGCTGTTTTTT.

The chain is built from TRBV7-2 and TRBJ2-3; either TRBD1 or TRBD2 may fit D (6 bases each). Germline V gives CDR1 SGHTA, CDR2 FQGNSA. The CDR3 length is 15 residues. V was shortened by 2 bases and J by 6 bases, with 15 bases between the two germline ends. This CDR3 is CASSLSTGAADTQYF. DNA for the CDR3: TGTGCCAGCAGCTTAAGTACGGGGGCAGCCGATACGCAGTATTTT.

Here the CDR3 reads CASSQHDRDGYTF. The CDR3, as DNA: TGTGCCAGCTCTCAACACGACAGGGATGGCTACACCTTC. The V and J genes are TRBV18 and TRBJ1-2; 7 bases map to TRBD1. The CDR3 consists of 13 residues. CDR1 is KGHSH, CDR2 LQKENI, per germline. The V and J ends lost 6 bases and 6 bases, in that order; junction bases with no gene match: 7.

V is TRBV11-2 and J is TRBJ2-1; 10 positions agree with TRBD1. The CDR3 is made up of 15 amino acids. Germline loops: CDR1 SGHAT, CDR2 FQNNGV. The ends lost 2 bases at V and 6 bases at J; junction bases unmatched: 4. CDR3 residues: CASSLRQGASNEQFF. The CDR3 nucleotides read TGTGCCAGCAGCTTAAGACAGGGGGCGAGCAATGAGCAGTTCTTC. The full variable domain, in which reference TRBV11-2 and TRBJ2-1 provide the parts outside the CDR3, is EAGVAQSPRYKIIEKRQSVAFWCNPISGHATLYWYQQILGQGPKLLIQFQNNGVVDDSQLPKDRFSAERLKGVDSTLKIQPAKLEDSAVYLCASSLRQGASNEQFFGPGTRLTVL.

The chain carries TRBV29-1 and TRBJ2-1; possibly TRBD1 for D (8 bases). The CDR3 loop spans 16 amino acids. Germline V gene sequence: CDR1 SQVTM, CDR2 ANQGSEA. V gave up 6 bases and J gave up 3 bases, with 21 bases separating them. CDR3 sequence (DNA): TGCAGCGTGACAGGGGCGGCTAGCGGAGACTACAATGAGCAGTTCTTC. Amino acids: CSVTGAASGDYNEQFF.

The gene calls are TRBV5-1 and TRBJ1-1, with D unresolved. With 6 bases removed from V and 5 bases from J, the gap between germline ends came to 20 bases. There are 15 residues in the CDR3. Per germline, CDR1 SGHRS and CDR2 YFSETQ. The CDR3 nucleotides read TGCGCCAGCATGCCTGAGATTTCCCTGCGAACTGAAGCTTTCTTT. Amino acid sequence: CASMPEISLRTEAFF.

The genes are TRBV6-5 and TRBJ1-1, with 8 bases matching TRBD1. The length of the CDR3 is 14 residues. CDR1 and CDR2 (germline): MNHEY, SVGAGI. J was trimmed by 12 bases and V by 4 bases; bases with no gene match: 13. The CDR3 DNA follows: TGTGCCAGCAGTTCTCCGGACAGGGTTAAGAGTTCTTTCTTT. Translating it yields CASSSPDRVKSSFF.

This clone occurred a few times. J is TRBJ2-1 and V is TRBV29-1, with 14 bases matching TRBD2. The CDR3 extends over 15 amino acids. In germline, CDR1 is SQVTM, CDR2 ANQGSEA. The J segment lost 14 bases and the V segment lost 5 bases, leaving 14 bases of the junction unmatched. CDR3 nucleotide sequence: TGCAGCGTTCAAAGCACAGGGACTAGCGGGAGAATCAAGTTCTTC. Protein product: CSVQSTGTSGRIKFF.

The table lists this clone with a count of one. The chain recombines TRBV10-1 with TRBJ2-4; no reliable D call. V lost 8 bases and J lost 8, with 10 bases in between. Germline CDR1 and CDR2: WNHNN and SYGVQD (reference sequence). This CDR3 is 11 amino acids long. This CDR3 is CASSRVDIQYF. In nucleotides, the CDR3 is TGCGCCAGCTCCCGAGTGGACATTCAGTACTTC.

The V gene is TRBV11-2, the J gene TRBJ2-7; TRBD1 agrees at 7 bases. With V trimmed by 2 bases and J by 3 bases, 7 bases remained unmatched. The CDR3 extends over 15 amino acids. The germline CDR1 and CDR2 sequences are SGHAT and FQNNGV. Here the CDR3 reads CASSLSAGGLYEQYF. CDR3 nucleotides: TGTGCCAGCAGCTTATCGGCAGGGGGTCTCTACGAGCAGTACTTC.

This chain connects TRBV19 to TRBJ1-2; D call uncertain. This CDR3 has 14 amino acids. Trimming removed 5 bases at V and 8 bases at J, with 18 bases between. Germline CDR1 reads LNHDA; CDR2 reads SQIVND (reference sequence). The CDR3 coding sequence is TGTGCCAGTAGTCGTCGGACGGAGGAATGGGGCTACACCTTC. It is translated as CASSRRTEEWGYTF.

The chain is built from TRBV6-6 and TRBJ1-5; possibly TRBD1 for D (6 bases). The V gene lost 8 bases and the J gene lost 7 bases, with 12 bases spanning the gap. In germline, CDR1 is MNHNY, CDR2 SVGAGI (reference sequence). This CDR3 contains 12 residues. The CDR3 here is CASQQGSQPQHF. CDR3 nucleotides: TGTGCCAGCCAACAGGGCAGCCAGCCCCAGCATTTT.

Concerning this clone: Just one base apart from a much larger clone, this may be a read error. The chain couples TRBV6-5 to TRBJ1-6; weak D call: TRBD1 (6 bases). V was pared by 6 bases and J by 7 bases, with 13 bases between. The CDR3 length is 14 residues. The germline CDR1 and CDR2 sequences are MNHEY and SVGAGI. The CDR3 region is CASSRQDRNSPLHF. In nucleotides, the CDR3 is TGTGCCAGCAGCAGACAGGATAGAAATTCACCCCTCCACTTT.

The chain uses TRBV2 and TRBJ1-2; D might be TRBD1 (5 bases). The germline V gene encodes CDR1 SNHLY and CDR2 FYNNEI. This CDR3 is built from 16 residues. V lost 6 bases, J lost 1 base, and 18 bases lay in between. The CDR3 nucleotides read TGTGCCAGCAGGGGAGATGACAGACACATTAACTATGGCTACACCTTC. Its protein is CASRGDDRHINYGYTF.

J is TRBJ2-1 and V is TRBV27, with a tentative D call TRBD2 (6 bases). Germline CDR1 reads MNHEY; CDR2 reads SMNVEV (reference sequence). Trimming removed 6 bases at V and 0 bases at J, with 12 bases between. The CDR3 consists of 15 residues. CDR3 bases: TGTGCCAGCAGCCATAGCGGTAGCTCCTACAATGAGCAGTTCTTC. This gives the protein CASSHSGSSYNEQFF.

This rearrangement joins TRBV28 to TRBJ2-1; 9 bases agree with TRBD2. CDR1 and CDR2 from the germline V gene are MDHEN and SYDVKM. This CDR3 has 13 amino acids. After removal of 8 bases from V and 7 bases from J, the junction contained 6 bases not matched to a gene. CDR3 DNA: TGTGCCAGCCGAGCGGGAGGCTTTAATGAGCAGTTCTTC. Translation: CASRAGGFNEQFF.

Concerning this clone: The junction departs from the called germline gene at one end, perhaps through a read error. The rearrangement joins TRBV30 to TRBJ1-3; D not certain. CDR3 length equals 14 residues. Germline V gives CDR1 GTSNPN, CDR2 SVGIG (reference sequence). CDR3: CAWGVGDSGNTIYF. CDR3 in DNA: TGTGCCTGGGGTGTCGGCGACTCTGGAAACACCATATATTTT. The full variable domain, with the rest looked up from reference TRBV30 and TRBJ1-3, is SQTIHQWPATLVQPVGSPLSLECTVEGTSNPNLYWYRQAAGRGLQLLFYSVGIGQISSEVPQNLSASRPQDRQFILSSKKLLLSDSGFYLCAWGVGDSGNTIYFGEGSWLTVV.

Written as DNA, the CDR3 is TGTGCCAGCTCACCAAGGACAGGGGAGGGTGAAGCTTTCTTT. Encoded protein: CASSPRTGEGEAFF. The chain joins TRBV18 to TRBJ1-1, with 9 bases lining up with TRBD1. CDR1 is KGHSH and CDR2 is LQKENI in the germline V gene. The V and J ends lost 2 bases and 7 bases, in that order; junction bases with no gene match: 5. The CDR3 contains 14 residues.

The chain links TRBV29-1 to TRBJ2-3; D uncertain. Germline V gene sequence: CDR1 SQVTM, CDR2 ANQGSEA. The CDR3 sequence is 14 residues long. V was clipped by 1 base and J by 2 bases, with 10 bases between them. This CDR3 is CSVEGYATTDTQYF. CDR3 DNA sequence: TGCAGCGTTGAAGGTTACGCGACCACAGATACGCAGTATTTT.

This sequence joins TRBV7-3 and TRBJ2-2; 9 positions match TRBD1. Germline lookup yields CDR1 SGHTA and CDR2 FQGTGA. The CDR3 has 17 amino acids. V trimming: 4 bases; J trimming: 7 bases; junction bases outside the gene matches: 13. The CDR3 coding sequence is TGTGCCAGCAGCTCGTCAGGGACAGGGAATTTCGGCGGGGAGCTGTTTTTT. Protein: CASSSSGTGNFGGELFF.